This TCR beta chain comes out of a study of OX40 agonist ivuxolimab in advanced cancers. Overall study context: Every 2 weeks, patients received ivuxolimab intravenously, dosed at 0.01 to 10 mg/kg. Whole-study results and caveats: At 0.1 to 3.0 mg/kg and by week 6, CD4+ and CD8+ T cells in the blood had expanded clonally. Partly responding patients at 0.1-3.0 mg/kg showed some of the smallest clonal expansion. Nonresponders included some who also had low normalized T-cell clonal expansion.

As regards this clone: The antigen is not known.

Profiling relied on immunoSEQ multiplex PCR, and the TCRdb table lists in-frame clones only, not all of them. The sample yields 57,000 or so clones, about 89% seen once. The origin of this receptor is an adult with an advanced solid tumor such as melanoma, head and neck, liver or kidney cancer. The sample consisted of CD4+ or CD8+ T cells sorted from blood, taken in a trial of the OX40 agonist ivuxolimab.

The CDR3 loop reads CASRGGFPEAFF. CDR3 bases: TGTGCCAGCAGAGGAGGGTTCCCTGAAGCTTTCTTT. V gene TRBV25-1 combines with J gene TRBJ1-1; no reliable D call. Trimming removed 6 bases at V and 6 bases at J, with 11 bases between. The CDR3 covers 12 residues. In germline, CDR1 is MGHDK, CDR2 SYGVNS.